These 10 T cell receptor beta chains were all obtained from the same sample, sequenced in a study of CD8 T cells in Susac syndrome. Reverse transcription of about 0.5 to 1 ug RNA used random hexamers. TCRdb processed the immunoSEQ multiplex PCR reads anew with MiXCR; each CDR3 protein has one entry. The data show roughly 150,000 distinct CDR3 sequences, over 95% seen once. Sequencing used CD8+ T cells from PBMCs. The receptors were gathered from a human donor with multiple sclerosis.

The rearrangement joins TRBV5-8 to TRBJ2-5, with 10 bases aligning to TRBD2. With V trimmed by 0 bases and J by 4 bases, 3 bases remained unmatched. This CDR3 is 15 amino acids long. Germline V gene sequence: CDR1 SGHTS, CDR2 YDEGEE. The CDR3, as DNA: TGTGCCAGCAGCTTGGAGCGGGGGGGCGGAGAGACCCAGTACTTC. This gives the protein CASSLERGGGETQYF.

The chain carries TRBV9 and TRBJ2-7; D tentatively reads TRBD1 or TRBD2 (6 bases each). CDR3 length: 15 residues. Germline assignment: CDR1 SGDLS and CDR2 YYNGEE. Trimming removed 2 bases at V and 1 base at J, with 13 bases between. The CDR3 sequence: CASSVGGYSSYEQYF. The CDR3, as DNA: TGTGCCAGCAGCGTGGGGGGCTATTCGTCCTACGAGCAGTACTTC.

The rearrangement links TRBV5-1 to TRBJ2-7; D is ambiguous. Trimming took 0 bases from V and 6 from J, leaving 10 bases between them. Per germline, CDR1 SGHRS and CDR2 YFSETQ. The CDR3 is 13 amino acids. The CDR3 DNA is TGCGCCAGCAGCTTGGAACCATACGGCGAGCAGTACTTC. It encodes CASSLEPYGEQYF.

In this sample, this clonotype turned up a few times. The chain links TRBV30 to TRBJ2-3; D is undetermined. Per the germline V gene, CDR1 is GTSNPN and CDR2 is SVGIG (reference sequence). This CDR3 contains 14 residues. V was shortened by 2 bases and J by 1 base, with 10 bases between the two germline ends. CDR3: CAWSIGAGTDTQYF. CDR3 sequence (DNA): TGTGCCTGGAGTATCGGCGCCGGCACAGATACGCAGTATTTT.

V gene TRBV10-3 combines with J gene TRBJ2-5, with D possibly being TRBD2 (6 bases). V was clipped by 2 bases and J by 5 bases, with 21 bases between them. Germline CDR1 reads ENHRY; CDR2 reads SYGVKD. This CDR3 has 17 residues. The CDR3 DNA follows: TGTGCCATCAGTGAGACCCCGACAGATCGGGAGTTGGAGACCCAGTACTTC. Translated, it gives CAISETPTDRELETQYF.

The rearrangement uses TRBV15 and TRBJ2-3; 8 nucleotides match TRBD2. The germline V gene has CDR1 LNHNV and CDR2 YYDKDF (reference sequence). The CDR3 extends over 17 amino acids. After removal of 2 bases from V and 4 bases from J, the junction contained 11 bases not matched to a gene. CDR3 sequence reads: CATSRLPRVAGSDTQYF. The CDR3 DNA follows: TGTGCCACCAGCAGACTCCCCCGGGTAGCGGGGTCAGATACGCAGTATTTT.

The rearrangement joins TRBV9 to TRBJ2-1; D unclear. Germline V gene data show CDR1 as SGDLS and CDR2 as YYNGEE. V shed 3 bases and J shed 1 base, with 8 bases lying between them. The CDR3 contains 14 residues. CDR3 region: CASSAEGSYNEQFF. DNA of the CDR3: TGTGCCAGCAGCGCGGAAGGATCCTACAATGAGCAGTTCTTC.

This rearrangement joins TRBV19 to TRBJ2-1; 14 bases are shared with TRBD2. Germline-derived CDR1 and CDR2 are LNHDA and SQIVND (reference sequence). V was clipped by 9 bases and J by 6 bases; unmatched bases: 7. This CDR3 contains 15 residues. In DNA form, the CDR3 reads TGTGCCAGCACCCCGACTAGCGGGGGGGCCAATGAGCAGTTCTTC. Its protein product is CASTPTSGGANEQFF.

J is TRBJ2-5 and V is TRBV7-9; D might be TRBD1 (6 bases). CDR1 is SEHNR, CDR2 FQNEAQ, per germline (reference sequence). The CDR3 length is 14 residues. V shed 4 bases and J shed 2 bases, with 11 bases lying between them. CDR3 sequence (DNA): TGTGCCAGCAGCTCATGGACAGCTCAAGAGACCCAGTACTTC. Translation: CASSSWTAQETQYF.

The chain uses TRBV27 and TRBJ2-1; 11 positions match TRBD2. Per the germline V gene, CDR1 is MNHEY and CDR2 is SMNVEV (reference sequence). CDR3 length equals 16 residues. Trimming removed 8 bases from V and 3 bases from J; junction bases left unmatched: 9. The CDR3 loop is CASYSSGGPVYNEQFF. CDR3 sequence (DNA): TGTGCCAGCTATTCTAGCGGGGGGCCGGTCTACAATGAGCAGTTCTTC.